The source of this TCR beta chain is a study of shared clonotypes between healthy human individuals. Overall study context: Three CD4 naive, three CD4 memory, two CD8 naive and one CD8 memory plate were used per donor.

Study results and limitations: Across a handful of donors, naive CD4 shared approximately 4.5%, naive CD8 about 3.2%, memory CD4 2% to 2.5%, memory CD8 0.4% to 0.5%. Generation of non-shared clonotypes was less probable than generation of clonotypes shared by all four donors.

The assay was immunoSEQ multiplex PCR, and TCRdb's table has in-frame clones only and misses some. The table has more than 1.2 million clones, approximately 98.5% seen once. About this clone itself: The antigen remains unidentified.

The CDR3 is made up of 16 amino acids. Germline CDR1 reads SGHAT; CDR2 reads FQNNGV. Trimming took 3 bases from V and 4 from J; bases not matched to a gene: 8. The sequencing sample was made of naive CD4+ T cells sorted from blood. Documented subset: CD45RA+ positively selected. The receptor comes from a young man in good health. This rearrangement joins TRBV11-2 to TRBJ2-1; 8 positions match TRBD2. CDR3 bases: TGTGCCAGCAGCTTTCCCGGGACTAGGGGATACAATGAGCAGTTCTTC. This translates into CASSFPGTRGYNEQFF.